This T cell receptor beta chain derives from a study of blood T cell repertoires in COVID-19. At the level of the study: PBMCs, B-cell-depleted T cells, or T cells were the source of the cDNA or gDNA that made up the material.

Some clones are missing from TCRdb's copy, which holds only in-frame ones; the method was immunoSEQ multiplex PCR. Of some 200,000 clones in the sample, over 75% were seen once. The CDR3 is 13 amino acids. The germline V gene has CDR1 MDHEN and CDR2 SYDVKM. Trimming cost V 8 bases and J 5 bases; bases outside gene matches: 5. The table lists this clone with a count of one. The sample taken for sequencing was peripheral blood. The chain carries TRBV28 and TRBJ1-2; 10 nucleotides align to TRBD1. The TCR sequence derives from a man aged 35 to 55 with active or convalescent COVID-19. CDR3 bases: TGTGCCAGCCGCGGACAGGGGGTATATGGCTACACCTTC. This codes for CASRGQGVYGYTF.